The 7 T cell receptor beta chains in this list originate from one sample, sequenced in a study of T cell repertoires in cytomegalovirus infection. MiXCR, run by TCRdb on the reads, gives a single entry per CDR3 protein. The table lists a few hundred thousand distinct CDR3 sequences, just under 25% of them singletons. No antigen has been identified for these receptors. Here the sequenced sample was cultured PBMCs, taken from culture after CMV antigen stimulation. The receptors come from a human donor in good health (CMV status not recorded). Some clones in this sample may be carry-over from other donors' samples.

The chain recombines TRBV11-2 with TRBJ2-7, with TRBD1 matching over 8 bases. Germline V gene data show CDR1 as SGHAT and CDR2 as FQNNGV. There are 12 residues in the CDR3. V lost 5 bases and J lost 5; bases outside the gene matches: 2. The CDR3 coding sequence is TGTGCCAGCAGCGCGACAGGGGACGAGCAGTACTTC. Translation: CASSATGDEQYF.

This clonotype showed up many times. The genes are TRBV4-1 and TRBJ1-2; 7 bases map to TRBD1. CDR1 and CDR2 (germline): MGHRA, YSYEKL. Trimming cost V 0 bases and J 0 bases; bases outside gene matches: 7. The CDR3 covers 17 residues. CDR3 in amino acids: CASSQDKAGGTNYGYTF. CDR3 sequence (DNA): TGCGCCAGCAGCCAAGATAAGGCAGGGGGGACTAACTATGGCTACACCTTC.

This clonotype showed up many times. One end of the junction fails to match germline, which may point to a read error. The gene calls are TRBV7-2 and TRBJ2-7; 8 bases line up with TRBD2. The germline V gene has CDR1 SGHTA and CDR2 FQGNSA. CDR3 length: 14 amino acids. The CDR3 DNA sequence: TGTGCCAGCAGCCCGGGGGGACTAGATAGGCTCTTGAACTTC. Protein: CASSPGGLDRLLNF.

This clonotype was counted a few times. V gene TRBV29-1 combines with J gene TRBJ2-3; possible D gene TRBD2, 6 bases. The germline V gene encodes CDR1 SQVTM and CDR2 ANQGSEA. V lost 3 bases and J lost 7, with 14 bases in between. The CDR3 has 13 amino acids. CDR3 DNA: TGCAGCGTTGATAGCGGCCCTCTGTATACGCAGTATTTT. It specifies CSVDSGPLYTQYF.

The table lists this clonotype with a few counts. The V gene is TRBV28, the J gene TRBJ2-1; D is tentatively TRBD1 or TRBD2 (6 bases each). V dropped 5 bases and J dropped 2 bases, with 10 bases sitting between them. The CDR3 totals 14 residues. Per the germline V gene, CDR1 is MDHEN and CDR2 is SYDVKM. CDR3 sequence (DNA): TGTGCCAGCAGTAAGGGGGGACCCTACAATGAGCAGTTCTTC. It encodes CASSKGGPYNEQFF.

This clonotype has just a few counts. The V and J genes are TRBV11-2 and TRBJ2-2, with TRBD2 identical over 14 bases. The CDR3 is 17 amino acids. J was trimmed by 6 bases and V by 6 bases; bases with no gene match: 9. The V gene's germline CDR1 is SGHAT and CDR2 FQNNGV. The CDR3 region has the DNA TGTGCCAGCAGGCCGACTAGCGGGAGGGCCAAGGCCGGGGAGCTGTTTTTT. It specifies CASRPTSGRAKAGELFF. Complete variable domain (other parts from reference TRBV11-2 and TRBJ2-2): EAGVAQSPRYKIIEKRQSVAFWCNPISGHATLYWYQQILGQGPKLLIQFQNNGVVDDSQLPKDRFSAERLKGVDSTLKIQPAKLEDSAVYLCASRPTSGRAKAGELFFGEGSRLTVL.

The rearrangement joins TRBV25-1 to TRBJ2-5; tentative D call: TRBD2 (5 bases). Germline V gives CDR1 MGHDK, CDR2 SYGVNS. This CDR3 is built from 13 residues. V was cut by 5 bases and J by 2 bases, with 9 bases left in between. The CDR3 DNA reads TGTGCCAGCAGTCGTGAGGGTCAAGAGACCCAGTACTTC. It codes for CASSREGQETQYF.